This TCR beta chain came from a study of early T cells in non-severe SARS-CoV-2 infection. Looking at the study overall: Chains stayed unpaired after sequencing of bulk RNA from unsorted whole blood. Overall study findings and caveats: Matching results from VDJdb favored anti-spike CD8 responses, leaving private and CD4 specificities undetected.

There are many counts of this clonotype. What it recognizes is unknown. The CDR3 sequence is 12 residues long. The germline V and J ends were trimmed by 4 bases and 4 bases, with 8 bases remaining between them. Germline V gives CDR1 LGHDT, CDR2 YNNKEL (reference sequence). Attachment of unique molecular identifiers to individual cDNA molecules was performed. Each CDR3 protein is one row after TCRdb ran MiXCR on the 5' RACE reads. The repertoire holds tens of thousands of distinct CDR3 sequences, 4% to 5% seen once, with about 6% in the top ten. The chain has TRBV3-1 and TRBJ2-7; D call uncertain. This receptor was obtained from an adult who was a healthcare worker with PCR-confirmed SARS-CoV-2 infection or an uninfected control (not recorded which). What was sequenced was whole blood. CDR3 sequence reads: CASSLFAYEQYF. In DNA form, the CDR3 reads TGTGCCAGCAGCCTTTTTGCTTACGAGCAGTACTTC.